This T cell receptor (beta chain) was documented in a study of immune evolution from preneoplasia to lung adenocarcinoma. Germline CDR1 SGHAT, CDR2 FQNNGV. The CDR3 runs to 14 residues. V lost 4 bases to trimming and J lost 3 bases; unmatched junction nucleotides: 6. Clones were sequenced by immunoSEQ multiplex PCR, and TCRdb holds only the in-frame ones, with some missing. The sample has around 6,300 clones, approximately 85% seen once. The sample taken for sequencing was FFPE invasive lung adenocarcinoma tissue. V usage is TRBV11-2 and J usage is TRBJ2-7; 7 nucleotides agree with TRBD2. This TCR was sampled from a person over 45 with lung adenocarcinoma. The CDR3 region is CASSSGGDNYEQYF. DNA for the CDR3: TGTGCCAGCAGCTCGGGGGGAGACAACTACGAGCAGTACTTC.